The next 11 T cell receptor beta chains were all read from a single sample in a study of response to subunit inactivated influenza vaccine. TCRdb re-analysed the RT-PCR reads in MiXCR, keeping a single row per CDR3 protein. The data contain hundreds of thousands of distinct CDR3 sequences, 15% to 17% of them singletons. Specimen: PBMCs from blood, collected about 13 days after vaccination. The receptor source for this set is a man aged 50-59 years who received an inactivated influenza vaccine.

This clonotype was picked up a small number of times. This chain connects TRBV30 to TRBJ2-2, with no clear D. With 0 bases removed from V and 8 bases from J, the gap between germline ends came to 13 bases. The CDR3 runs 14 residues. Per germline, CDR1 GTSNPN and CDR2 SVGIG (reference sequence). CDR3 region: CAWSVLLYVGELFF. Here the CDR3 DNA reads TGTGCCTGGAGTGTACTTCTTTATGTAGGGGAGCTGTTTTTT.

This clonotype was counted only a few times. The chain links TRBV20-1 to TRBJ2-7; D may be TRBD2 (5 bases). Trimming removed 0 bases at V and 2 bases at J, with 8 bases between. The CDR3 loop spans 13 amino acids. The germline CDR1 and CDR2 sequences are DFQATT and SNEGSKA (reference sequence). CDR3 in DNA: TGCAGTGCTAGAGATACGAGGGCCTACGAGCAGTACTTC. It encodes CSARDTRAYEQYF.

This clonotype occurred a few times. This chain connects TRBV7-8 to TRBJ2-3; no clear D. V dropped 4 bases and J dropped 3 bases, with 8 bases sitting between them. The CDR3 sequence is 13 residues long. CDR1 SGHVS and CDR2 FQNEAQ come from the germline V gene. The CDR3 region is CASSSQRTDTQYF. The CDR3 DNA sequence: TGTGCCAGCAGCTCCCAAAGAACAGATACGCAGTATTTT.

The chain employs TRBV7-8 and TRBJ2-5, with D tentatively TRBD1 (6 bases). The CDR3 contains 16 residues. Between the trimmed V and J ends, which lost 0 bases and 4 bases, there was a span of 15 bases. Germline CDR1 SGHVS, CDR2 FQNEAQ. The CDR3 nucleotides are TGTGCCAGCAGCTTAGCCATAAGGACAGTTGGAGAGACCCAGTACTTC. It yields the protein CASSLAIRTVGETQYF.

The V gene is TRBV9, the J gene TRBJ2-7; no clear D. The CDR3 loop spans 13 amino acids. CDR1 and CDR2 (germline): SGDLS, YYNGEE. V was pared by 0 bases and J by 5 bases, with 9 bases between. In nucleotides, the CDR3 is TGTGCCAGCAGCGTAGGAAAGGGCCACGAGCAGTACTTC. Its protein product is CASSVGKGHEQYF.

This chain links TRBV4-1 with TRBJ2-5; 9 bases match TRBD1. This CDR3 contains 15 residues. The germline CDR1 and CDR2 sequences are MGHRA and YSYEKL. Losses at the gene ends were 1 base for V and 5 bases for J; bases not matched to a gene: 5. CDR3 residues: CASSQAGQGIETQYF. DNA of the CDR3: TGCGCCAGCAGCCAAGCAGGACAGGGGATCGAGACCCAGTACTTC.

The rearrangement joins TRBV5-1 to TRBJ2-1; no reliable D call. Trimming cost V 0 bases and J 2 bases, with 9 bases left between them. Per germline, CDR1 SGHRS and CDR2 YFSETQ. This CDR3 spans 15 amino acids. CDR3 in amino acids: CASSLVSPAYNEQFF. CDR3 in DNA: TGCGCCAGCAGCTTGGTTAGCCCCGCCTACAATGAGCAGTTCTTC.

The table lists this clonotype with a few counts. This chain uses TRBV11-3 with TRBJ2-4; D is unclear. The length of the CDR3 is 13 residues. CDR1 and CDR2 from the germline V gene are SGHNT and YENEEA. The V gene lost 1 base and the J gene lost 5 bases, with 6 bases spanning the gap. The CDR3 spells CASSLGFQNIQYF. CDR3 DNA sequence: TGTGCCAGCAGCTTAGGGTTCCAAAACATTCAGTACTTC.

Ten or more counts support this clonotype. The chain joins TRBV4-2 to TRBJ2-3; 9 bases are shared with TRBD2. Germline lookup yields CDR1 LGHNA and CDR2 YNFKEQ. This CDR3 region has 19 residues. Trimming at V came to 0 bases and at J to 2 bases, leaving 12 bases not matched to a gene. CDR3: CASSQDLGVTSGNTDTQYF. The CDR3 DNA reads TGTGCCAGCAGCCAAGATCTCGGAGTGACTAGCGGAAACACAGATACGCAGTATTTT.

This clonotype was counted ten times or more. The chain carries TRBV7-2 and TRBJ2-5, with D possibly TRBD2 on 5 matching bases. The CDR3 covers 14 residues. Germline values: CDR1 SGHTA, CDR2 FQGNSA. V lost 5 bases and J lost 4, with 14 bases in between. CDR3 sequence: CASSTPGFGETQYF. The CDR3 DNA follows: TGTGCCAGCAGCACACCGGGGTTCGGAGAGACCCAGTACTTC.

The chain joins TRBV7-3 to TRBJ2-1, with D possibly matching TRBD1 (5 bases). The germline CDR1 and CDR2 sequences are SGHTA and FQGTGA. The germline V and J ends were trimmed by 2 bases and 10 bases, with 9 bases remaining between them. The CDR3 has 12 residues. The CDR3 sequence: CASSLEAGEQFF. The CDR3 DNA reads as TGTGCCAGCAGCTTAGAGGCAGGGGAGCAGTTCTTC.